This TCR beta chain was observed in a study of OX40 agonist ivuxolimab in advanced cancers. Overall study context: There were three patients with partial responses, one having hepatocellular carcinoma and two cutaneous melanoma.

General study results and limits: Mean expanded clone counts were higher in CD8+ than CD4+ T cells.

Data came from immunoSEQ multiplex PCR; TCRdb stores just in-frame clones and leaves some out. The sample contains tens of thousands of clones, approximately 80% of which appear only once. Germline lookup yields CDR1 MNHEY and CDR2 SMNVEV (reference sequence). Trimming took 9 bases from V and 1 from J; bases not matched to a gene: 12. The CDR3 is 16 residues long. A note on this clone: No antigen is known for it.

If patients had autoimmune disease history or systemic immunosuppression, they were excluded. This sequence was found in an adult with an advanced solid tumor such as melanoma, head and neck, liver or kidney cancer. Sample: CD4+ or CD8+ T cells sorted from blood, taken in a trial of the OX40 agonist ivuxolimab. J is TRBJ1-5 and V is TRBV27; 7 bases match TRBD1. For the CDR3, the DNA is TGTGCCAGTTGCCCGAGGGGGCAGGGGAGCAATCAGCCCCAGCATTTT. This gives the protein CASCPRGQGSNQPQHF.